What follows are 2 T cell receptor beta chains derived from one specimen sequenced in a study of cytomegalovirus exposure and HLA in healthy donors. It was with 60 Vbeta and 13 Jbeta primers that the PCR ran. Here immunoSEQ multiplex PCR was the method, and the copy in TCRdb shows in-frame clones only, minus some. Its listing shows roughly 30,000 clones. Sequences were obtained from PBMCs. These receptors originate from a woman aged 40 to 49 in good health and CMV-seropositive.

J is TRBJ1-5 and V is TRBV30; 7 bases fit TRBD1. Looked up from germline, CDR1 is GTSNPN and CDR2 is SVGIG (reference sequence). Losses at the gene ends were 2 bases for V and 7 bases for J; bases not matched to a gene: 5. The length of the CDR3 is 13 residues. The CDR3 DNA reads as TGTGCCTGGAGTCAACAGGGGAGCCAGCCCCAGCATTTT. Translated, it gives CAWSQQGSQPQHF.

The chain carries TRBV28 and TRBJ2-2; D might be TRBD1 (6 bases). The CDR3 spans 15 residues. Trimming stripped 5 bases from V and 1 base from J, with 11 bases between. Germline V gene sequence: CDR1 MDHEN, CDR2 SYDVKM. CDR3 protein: CASSPTDRNTGELFF. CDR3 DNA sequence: TGTGCCAGCAGTCCGACGGACAGGAACACCGGGGAGCTGTTTTTT.